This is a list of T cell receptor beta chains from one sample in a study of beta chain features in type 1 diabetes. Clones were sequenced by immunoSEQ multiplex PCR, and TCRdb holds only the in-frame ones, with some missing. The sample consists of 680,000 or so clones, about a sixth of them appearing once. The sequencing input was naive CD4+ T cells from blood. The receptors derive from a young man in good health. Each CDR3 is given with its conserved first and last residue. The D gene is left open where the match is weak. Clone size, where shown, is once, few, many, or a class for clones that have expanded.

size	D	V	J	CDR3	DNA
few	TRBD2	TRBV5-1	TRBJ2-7	CASSITTSGSSYEQYF	TGCGCCAGCAGCATTACGACTAGCGGAAGCTCCTACGAGCAGTACTTC
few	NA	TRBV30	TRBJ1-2	CAWQPTGPVSYTF	TGTGCCTGGCAACCAACAGGACCCGTCAGCTACACCTTC
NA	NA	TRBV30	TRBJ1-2	CAWSVGLKDGYTF	TGTGCCTGGAGTGTGGGCCTTAAGGATGGCTACACCTTC
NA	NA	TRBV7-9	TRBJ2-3	CASSFTGRNTQYF	TGTGCCAGCAGCTTTACGGGAAGGAATACGCAGTATTTT
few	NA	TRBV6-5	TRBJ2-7	CATDRVVYEQYF	TGTGCCACCGACCGGGTAGTCTACGAGCAGTACTTC
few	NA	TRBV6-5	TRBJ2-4	CASSYSARGAKNIQYF	TGTGCCAGCAGTTACTCGGCGCGGGGAGCCAAAAACATTCAGTACTTC
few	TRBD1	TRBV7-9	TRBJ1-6	CASSPLTGGRNSPLHF	TGTGCCAGCAGCCCCCTCACAGGGGGCAGGAATTCACCCCTCCACTTT
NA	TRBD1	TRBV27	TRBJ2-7	CASSWGQGSYRTYEQYF	TGTGCCAGCAGTTGGGGACAGGGGAGTTATAGAACCTACGAGCAGTACTTC
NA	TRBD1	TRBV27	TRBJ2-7	CASKDRDSYEQYF	TGTGCCAGCAAGGACAGGGACTCCTACGAGCAGTACTTC
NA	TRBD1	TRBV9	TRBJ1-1	CASSGPGTGNTEAFF	TGTGCCAGCAGCGGCCCCGGGACAGGGAACACTGAAGCTTTCTTT
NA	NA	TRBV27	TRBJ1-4	CASSIFAGATNEKLFF	TGTGCCAGCAGTATCTTCGCCGGGGCAACTAATGAAAAACTGTTTTTT
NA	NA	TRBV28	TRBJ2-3	CAIQARATDTQYF	TGTGCCATCCAGGCGAGGGCCACAGATACGCAGTATTTT
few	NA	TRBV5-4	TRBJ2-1	CASSLTGVAYNEQFF	TGTGCCAGCAGCTTGACGGGGGTCGCCTACAATGAGCAGTTCTTC
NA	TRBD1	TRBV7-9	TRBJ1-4	CASKQGAGEKLFF	TGTGCCAGCAAGCAGGGGGCAGGTGAAAAACTGTTTTTT
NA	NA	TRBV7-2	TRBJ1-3	CASSADTSVGLLYF	TGTGCCAGCAGCGCCGACACATCAGTGGGGCTGCTATATTTT
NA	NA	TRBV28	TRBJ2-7	CASSPGTNYEQYF	TGTGCCAGCAGCCCGGGAACAAACTACGAGCAGTACTTC
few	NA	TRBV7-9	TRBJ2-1	CASSPRQTYNEQFF	TGTGCCAGCAGTCCTAGACAGACCTACAATGAGCAGTTCTTC
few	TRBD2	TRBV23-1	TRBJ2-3	CASSQPRASGKADTQYF	TGCGCCAGCAGTCAACCCCGAGCTAGCGGGAAGGCCGATACGCAGTATTTT
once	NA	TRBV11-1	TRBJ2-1	CASSRGDSHFDEQFF	TGTGCCAGCAGCCGGGGGGACAGCCATTTTGATGAGCAGTTCTTC
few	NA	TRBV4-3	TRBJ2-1	CASSQDSGPSYNEQFF	TGCGCCAGCAGCCAAGATTCAGGGCCTTCTTACAATGAGCAGTTCTTC
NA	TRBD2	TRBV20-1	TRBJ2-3	CSREGRDTQYF	TGCAGTAGGGAGGGGAGAGATACGCAGTATTTT
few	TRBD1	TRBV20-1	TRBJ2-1	CSPWQGDEQFF	TGCAGTCCCTGGCAGGGGGATGAGCAGTTCTTC
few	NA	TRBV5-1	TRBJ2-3	CASSSDREGDTQYF	TGCGCCAGCAGCTCTGACAGGGAGGGAGATACGCAGTATTTT
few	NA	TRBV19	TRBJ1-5	CASSMVGNQPQHF	TGTGCCAGTAGTATGGTCGGTAATCAGCCCCAGCATTTT
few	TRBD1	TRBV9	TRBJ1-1	CASSTGQGLLNTEAFF	TGTGCCAGCAGCACGGGACAGGGGCTGCTGAACACTGAAGCTTTCTTT
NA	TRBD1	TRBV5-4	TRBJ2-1	CASSLSGGPYNEQFF	TGTGCCAGCAGCTTATCAGGGGGACCCTACAATGAGCAGTTCTTC
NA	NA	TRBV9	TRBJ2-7	CASSPEGGAPREQYF	TGTGCCAGCAGCCCCGAGGGGGGGGCCCCCCGGGAGCAGTACTTC
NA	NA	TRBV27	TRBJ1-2	CASSLRQQYGYTF	TGTGCCAGCAGTTTAAGGCAGCAGTATGGCTACACCTTC
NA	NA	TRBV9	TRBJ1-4	CASSVAQPENEKLFF	TGTGCCAGCAGCGTAGCCCAACCTGAAAATGAAAAACTGTTTTTT
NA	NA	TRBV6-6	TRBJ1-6	CASSYDRRLNSPLHF	TGTGCCAGCAGTTACGACAGGCGTCTTAATTCACCCCTCCACTTT
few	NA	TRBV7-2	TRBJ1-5	CASRSTGYSNQPQHF	TGTGCCAGCAGGTCGACAGGTTATAGCAATCAGCCCCAGCATTTT
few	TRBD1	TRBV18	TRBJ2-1	CASSPPGTGPYNEQFF	TGTGCCAGCTCACCACCCGGGACAGGGCCCTACAATGAGCAGTTCTTC
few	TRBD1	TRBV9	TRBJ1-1	CASSVASGRGRKVEAFF	TGTGCCAGCAGCGTAGCATCGGGCAGGGGGCGGAAAGTTGAAGCTTTCTTT
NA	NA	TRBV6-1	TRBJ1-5	CASSEQEYYSNQPQHF	TGTGCCAGCAGCGAACAGGAGTATTATAGCAATCAGCCCCAGCATTTT
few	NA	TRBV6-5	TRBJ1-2	CASSYGLGGGYTF	TGTGCCAGCAGTTACGGTCTGGGGGGTGGCTACACCTTC
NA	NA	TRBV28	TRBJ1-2	CASSLRAVRGYTF	TGTGCCAGCAGTTTGAGGGCAGTAAGGGGCTACACCTTC
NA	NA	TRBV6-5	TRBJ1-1	CASSYISQGYGEAFF	TGTGCCAGCAGCTACATATCACAGGGTTATGGTGAAGCTTTCTTT
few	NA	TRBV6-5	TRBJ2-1	CASSWDFHNEQFF	TGTGCCAGCAGCTGGGACTTCCACAATGAGCAGTTCTTC
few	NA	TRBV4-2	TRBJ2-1	CASSQDLGTEQFF	TGTGCCAGCAGCCAAGATCTAGGTACTGAGCAGTTCTTC
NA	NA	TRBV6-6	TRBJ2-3	CASSYSTGTDTQYF	TGTGCCAGCAGTTACTCGACAGGCACAGATACGCAGTATTTT
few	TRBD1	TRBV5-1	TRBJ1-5	CASSRQGNQPQHF	TGCGCCAGCAGCAGACAGGGAAATCAGCCCCAGCATTTT
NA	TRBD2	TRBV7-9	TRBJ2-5	CASSFRTSGSQETQYF	TGTGCCAGCAGCTTCCGGACTAGCGGGAGCCAAGAGACCCAGTACTTC
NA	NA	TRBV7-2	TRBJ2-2	CASSLVRNTGELFF	TGTGCCAGCAGCTTAGTACGGAACACCGGGGAGCTGTTTTTT
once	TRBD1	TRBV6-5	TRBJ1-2	CASRRTGENYGYTF	TGTGCCAGCAGACGGACAGGGGAGAACTATGGCTACACCTTC
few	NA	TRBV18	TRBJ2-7	CASSASGEVSYEQYF	TGTGCCAGCTCGGCCTCCGGGGAAGTCTCCTACGAGCAGTACTTC
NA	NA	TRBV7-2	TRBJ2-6	CASSLARGTEGSSGANVLTF	TGTGCCAGCAGCTTAGCGCGCGGGACTGAGGGGAGCTCTGGGGCCAACGTCCTGACTTTC